This TCR beta chain appears in the sequencing data of a study of blood T cell repertoires in COVID-19. Overall study context: Samples representing acute and convalescent COVID-19 were sourced from the United States, Italy and Spain. T cells, B-cell-depleted T cells, or PBMCs supplied cDNA or gDNA.

Original processing notes: From reference gene primer amplification, estimates of nucleated cell counts were derived. Profiling relied on immunoSEQ multiplex PCR, and the TCRdb table lists in-frame clones only, not all of them. V and J calls and clone size follow that table, whereas D and trimming were derived from the DNA. Here the sample spans some 220,000 clones, about 83% being singletons. While infection was still active, Seattle patients were enrolled and then followed longitudinally. The CDR3 consists of 13 residues. Looked up from germline, CDR1 is SGHTA and CDR2 is FQGTGA. V lost 5 bases to trimming and J lost 3 bases, with 10 bases between them.

What was sequenced was peripheral blood. The receptor was isolated from a woman aged 25 to 39 with COVID-19, enrolled during active disease. V and J are TRBV7-3 and TRBJ1-1, with no clear D. CDR3: CASSPTGDTEAFF. CDR3 in DNA: TGTGCCAGCAGCCCAACCGGGGACACTGAAGCTTTCTTT. Full variable domain (missing parts from reference TRBV7-3 and TRBJ1-1): GAGVSQTPSNKVTEKGKYVELRCDPISGHTALYWYRQSLGQGPEFLIYFQGTGAADDSGLPNDRFFAVRPEGSVSTLKIQRTERGDSAVYLCASSPTGDTEAFFGQGTRLTVV.